The 17 T cell receptor beta chains below all came from one sample that was sequenced in a study of T cell changes during pregnancy in multiple sclerosis. The data were produced by immunoSEQ multiplex PCR, yet TCRdb's version contains in-frame clones alone and is incomplete. Seen here are over 55,000 clones, roughly nine tenths observed once, and the top ten hold 2% to 3%. Sequencing used peripheral blood, obtained in the first trimester of pregnancy. The source is a female donor with multiple sclerosis, enrolled in a pregnancy study.

A note on this clone: The same CDR3 is also encoded by other DNA sequences in this sample. The V and J genes are TRBV6-5 and TRBJ1-1; TRBD1 agrees at 7 bases. Germline V CDR1 and CDR2: MNHEY, SVGAGI. There are 13 residues in the CDR3. V was clipped by 5 bases and J by 4 bases; unmatched bases: 4. The CDR3, as DNA: TGTGCCAGCAGTCGACAGGGCCCCACTGAAGCTTTCTTT. Its translation: CASSRQGPTEAFF.

This rearrangement joins TRBV7-9 to TRBJ2-2; 14 nucleotides line up with TRBD2. Germline loops: CDR1 SEHNR, CDR2 FQNEAQ (reference sequence). V dropped 5 bases and J dropped 1; count of bases not matched to a gene: 6. The CDR3 is made up of 18 amino acids. The CDR3 DNA reads TGTGCCAGCAGCGGGGGACTAGCGGGGGCCTTGAACACCGGGGAGCTGTTTTTT. Amino acids: CASSGGLAGALNTGELFF.

The DNA of the CDR3 is TGCGCCAGCAGTCCGGGAGGGCTCAGGTACGAGCAGTACTTC. This translates into CASSPGGLRYEQYF. The rearrangement joins TRBV4-1 to TRBJ2-7; 8 bases line up with TRBD2. The CDR3 runs 14 residues. J was trimmed by 4 bases and V by 6 bases; bases with no gene match: 8. Looked up from germline, CDR1 is MGHRA and CDR2 is YSYEKL.

This chain uses TRBV7-9 with TRBJ2-3, with 11 bases lining up with TRBD2. Per the germline V gene, CDR1 is SEHNR and CDR2 is FQNEAQ (reference sequence). Losses at the gene ends were 4 bases for V and 7 bases for J; bases not matched to a gene: 7. The CDR3 consists of 15 residues. CDR3 in DNA: TGTGCCAGCAGCTCGGGACTAGCGGACCCATATACGCAGTATTTT. The encoded protein is CASSSGLADPYTQYF.

The genes are TRBV2 and TRBJ1-1; the D is unclear. The CDR3 runs 11 residues. From germline, CDR1 is SNHLY and CDR2 FYNNEI. The ends were cut back, 5 bases at V and 7 bases at J, with 8 bases in the middle. CDR3 sequence (DNA): TGTGCCAGCAGTTTTATATATGAAGCTTTCTTT. It yields the protein CASSFIYEAFF.

This rearrangement joins TRBV30 to TRBJ1-1; D remains unclear. Trimming removed 0 bases at V and 0 bases at J, with 5 bases between. Looked up from germline, CDR1 is GTSNPN and CDR2 is SVGIG (reference sequence). The CDR3 covers 13 residues. Written as DNA, the CDR3 is TGTGCCTGGAGTGTACCGGTGAACACTGAAGCTTTCTTT. Translated: CAWSVPVNTEAFF.

The chain carries TRBV18 and TRBJ1-5, with D perhaps TRBD1 (5 bases). Germline assignment: CDR1 KGHSH and CDR2 LQKENI. V gave up 8 bases and J gave up 6 bases, with 14 bases separating them. The CDR3 spans 13 residues. The CDR3 sequence: CASRWGQGQPQHF. For the CDR3, the DNA is TGTGCCAGCCGATGGGGTCAGGGTCAGCCCCAGCATTTT.

The chain uses TRBV30 and TRBJ1-1; TRBD1 aligns across 7 bases. J was trimmed by 6 bases and V by 4 bases; bases with no gene match: 23. There are 18 residues in the CDR3. CDR1 is GTSNPN and CDR2 is SVGIG in the germline V gene (reference sequence). DNA of the CDR3: TGTGCCTGGAATCCGGGAGGGGGCGGAGGGTGGAGGAGGGCTGAAGCTTTCTTT. Its translation is CAWNPGGGGGWRRAEAFF. Full variable domain (outside the CDR3, taken from reference TRBV30 and TRBJ1-1): SQTIHQWPATLVQPVGSPLSLECTVEGTSNPNLYWYRQAAGRGLQLLFYSVGIGQISSEVPQNLSASRPQDRQFILSSKKLLLSDSGFYLCAWNPGGGGGWRRAEAFFGQGTRLTVV.

The chain combines TRBV6-5 with TRBJ2-7; D may be TRBD1 (6 bases). V lost 8 bases and J 3 bases, leaving 14 bases between the germline ends. CDR3 length equals 13 residues. The germline V gene has CDR1 MNHEY and CDR2 SVGAGI. CDR3 in amino acids: CASGGGQLYEQYF. Here the CDR3 DNA reads TGTGCCAGCGGGGGTGGACAGCTCTACGAGCAGTACTTC.

The gene calls are TRBV7-3 and TRBJ2-7; D may be TRBD2 (5 bases). Trimming removed 0 bases at V and 7 bases at J, with 10 bases between. The germline CDR1 and CDR2 sequences are SGHTA and FQGTGA. This CDR3 comprises 13 residues. The CDR3: CASSLTLSGEQYF. The CDR3, as DNA: TGTGCCAGCAGCTTAACGTTGTCGGGGGAGCAGTACTTC.

The chain employs TRBV19 and TRBJ2-5, with TRBD2 identical over 9 bases. Germline V CDR1 and CDR2: LNHDA, SQIVND (reference sequence). J gave up 5 bases and V 7 bases, and 11 bases lay outside the gene matches. CDR3 size: 15 residues. CDR3 amino acids: CASTHAGGGAETQYF. The CDR3 DNA reads as TGTGCCAGTACGCACGCGGGCGGGGGGGCCGAGACCCAGTACTTC.

This sequence joins TRBV30 and TRBJ2-1, with D possibly matching TRBD2 (6 bases). Deletions cut 0 bases from V and 5 bases from J, with 11 bases between. CDR1 is GTSNPN and CDR2 is SVGIG in the germline V gene (reference sequence). This CDR3 comprises 14 residues. CDR3 nucleotide sequence: TGTGCCTGGAGTGTACTGGGACTTGACAATGAGCAGTTCTTC. It translates to CAWSVLGLDNEQFF.

V and J are TRBV19 and TRBJ2-1; 7 bases line up with TRBD2. The length of the CDR3 is 14 residues. CDR1 and CDR2 (germline): LNHDA, SQIVND (reference sequence). The ends lost 3 bases at V and 7 bases at J; junction bases unmatched: 6. The CDR3 nucleotides are TGTGCCAGTAGTATGTGGGAGGGGTGGAATGAGCAGTTCTTC. It translates to CASSMWEGWNEQFF.

The chain couples TRBV18 to TRBJ2-1, with 13 bases matching TRBD2. The CDR3 length is 17 residues. Looked up from germline, CDR1 is KGHSH and CDR2 is LQKENI. With V trimmed by 5 bases and J by 8 bases, 12 bases remained unmatched. CDR3 in DNA: TGTGCCAGCTCATTCGCCGGGACTAGCGGGGTCTGGGATGAGCAGTTCTTC. Translated, it gives CASSFAGTSGVWDEQFF.

The V gene is TRBV5-1, the J gene TRBJ1-3, with D hard to call. The CDR3 spans 16 residues. CDR1 SGHRS and CDR2 YFSETQ come from the germline V gene. Trimming removed 4 bases from V and 0 bases from J, with 14 bases in between. DNA of the CDR3: TGCGCCAGCAGCGGAGAAGGACTGATCTCTGGAAACACCATATATTTT. Amino acid sequence: CASSGEGLISGNTIYF.

V gene TRBV19 combines with J gene TRBJ1-6; maybe TRBD1 (5 bases). Trimming left V 7 bases short and J 4 bases short, with 17 bases between. This CDR3 is built from 16 residues. Germline loops: CDR1 LNHDA, CDR2 SQIVND (reference sequence). The CDR3 reads CASTEFQGSYNSPLHF. The CDR3 DNA reads as TGTGCCAGTACCGAATTCCAGGGATCGTATAATTCACCCCTCCACTTT. The full variable domain, rest sourced from reference TRBV19 and TRBJ1-6, is DGGITQSPKYLFRKEGQNVTLSCEQNLNHDAMYWYRQDPGQGLRLIYYSQIVNDFQKGDIAEGYSVSREKKESFPLTVTSAQKNPTAFYLCASTEFQGSYNSPLHFGNGTRLTVT.

The chain uses TRBV18 and TRBJ1-3; the D is unclear. The CDR3 spans 16 residues. CDR1 and CDR2 from the germline V gene are KGHSH and LQKENI. The V end lost 2 bases, the J end lost 0 bases, and 11 bases lay between the germline ends. The CDR3 DNA sequence: TGTGCCAGCTCACCAGCACAGACCTTCTCTGGAAACACCATATATTTT. Translation gives CASSPAQTFSGNTIYF.